One and the same sample provided the 31 T cell receptor beta chains below, sequenced in a study of beta chain features in type 1 diabetes. The isolated RNA, all of it, was reverse transcribed, so expressed TCRB transcripts were what got sequenced. Using immunoSEQ multiplex PCR, the repertoire was profiled, and TCRdb retains in-frame clones only, with some absent. The sample shows over 650,000 clones, around an eighth of them seen only once. Regarding the study as a whole: TCRB CDR3 length was moderately but significantly reduced in all four CD4+ subsets of Type 1 diabetes patients.

Antigen specificity for these receptors is unknown. The specimen was naive CD4+ T cells from blood. The receptors here all came from a man between 18 and 29 years old with type 1 diabetes.

The table lists this clone with a few counts. The chain recombines TRBV7-9 with TRBJ2-1; TRBD2 matches at 8 bases. The CDR3 consists of 16 residues. The trim removed 1 base at V and 9 bases at J, leaving 11 bases unmatched. Germline CDR1 is SEHNR and CDR2 is FQNEAQ (reference sequence). CDR3 bases: TGTGCCAGCAGCTTAGACCGGGGGGGCCTCTCAGCTGAGCAGTTCTTC. Residues: CASSLDRGGLSAEQFF.

This chain uses TRBV15 with TRBJ2-5, with 8 bases aligning to TRBD1. Germline lookup yields CDR1 LNHNV and CDR2 YYDKDF (reference sequence). V shed 5 bases, J shed 6 bases, and the junction held 14 bases outside the gene matches. There are 16 residues in the CDR3. This chain's CDR3 is CATSPGPGQGRKTQYF. CDR3 in DNA: TGTGCCACCAGCCCTGGTCCCGGACAGGGAAGAAAGACCCAGTACTTC. The full variable domain, its missing parts supplied by reference TRBV15 and TRBJ2-5, is DAMVIQNPRYQVTQFGKPVTLSCSQTLNHNVMYWYQQKSSQAPKLLFHYYDKDFNNEADTPDNFQSRRPNTSFCFLDIRSPGLGDTAMYLCATSPGPGQGRKTQYFGPGTRLLVL.

This clone has a handful of counts. The rearrangement links TRBV5-4 to TRBJ2-3, with a tentative D call TRBD2 (5 bases). V shed 8 bases and J shed 2 bases, with 12 bases lying between them. Germline-derived CDR1 and CDR2 are SGHNT and YYREEE (reference sequence). The CDR3 loop spans 13 amino acids. CDR3 coding DNA: TGTGCCAGTAAACGGGGATACACAGATACGCAGTATTTT. The encoded protein is CASKRGYTDTQYF.

The chain combines TRBV5-5 with TRBJ1-4; the D is unclear. This CDR3 is built from 14 residues. Per germline, CDR1 SGHKS and CDR2 YYEKEE (reference sequence). Trimming left V 2 bases short and J 8 bases short, with 13 bases between. As DNA, the CDR3 is TGTGCCAGCAGCTTCGGCGGTGGTTGGGAAAAACTGTTTTTT. It specifies CASSFGGGWEKLFF.

This sequence joins TRBV11-2 and TRBJ1-2; 8 positions agree with TRBD1. The V gene's germline CDR1 is SGHAT and CDR2 FQNNGV. V gave up 5 bases and J gave up 6 bases; unmatched junction bases: 14. The CDR3 is 16 residues long. Here the CDR3 reads CASSTGQGSYVDGYTF. CDR3 coding DNA: TGTGCCAGCAGCACCGGACAGGGAAGTTACGTGGATGGCTACACCTTC.

This clone has just a few counts. The V and J genes are TRBV28 and TRBJ1-5; D is ambiguous. The CDR3 spans 12 residues. The V gene's germline CDR1 is MDHEN and CDR2 SYDVKM. Trimming left V 5 bases short and J 4 bases short, with 6 bases between. CDR3 in DNA: TGTGCCAGCAGTCTAACTAATCAGCCCCAGCATTTT. Translation gives CASSLTNQPQHF.

The V gene is TRBV30, the J gene TRBJ1-5; TRBD1 is a possible D gene (6 bases). The V gene lost 4 bases and the J gene lost 5 bases, with 21 bases spanning the gap. The CDR3 runs 16 residues. CDR1 is GTSNPN and CDR2 is SVGIG in the germline V gene (reference sequence). The CDR3 DNA follows: TGTGCCTGGACCGGCCCGGGACACGGAGGGGATCAGCCCCAGCATTTT. It translates to CAWTGPGHGGDQPQHF.

This rearrangement joins TRBV5-1 to TRBJ1-5; D perhaps matches TRBD1 (6 bases). The length of the CDR3 is 15 residues. Between the trimmed V and J ends, which lost 7 bases and 1 base, there was a span of 15 bases. Germline CDR1 reads SGHRS; CDR2 reads YFSETQ. The CDR3 reads CASRVGAGSNQPQHF. The CDR3 region has the DNA TGCGCCAGCCGCGTGGGGGCGGGCAGCAATCAGCCCCAGCATTTT.

The chain combines TRBV15 with TRBJ1-1; 8 positions agree with TRBD1. V lost 5 bases and J lost 6; bases outside the gene matches: 14. The CDR3 covers 16 residues. Per the germline V gene, CDR1 is LNHNV and CDR2 is YYDKDF (reference sequence). CDR3 nucleotides: TGTGCCACCAGCCCGGGACAGGCTAAAACTCGCGCTGAAGCTTTCTTT. Its protein product is CATSPGQAKTRAEAFF.

This clone was found a few times. V gene TRBV28 combines with J gene TRBJ1-2; D might be TRBD1 (5 bases). Germline CDR1 and CDR2: MDHEN and SYDVKM. This CDR3 spans 15 amino acids. V dropped 4 bases and J dropped 4 bases, with 16 bases sitting between them. CDR3 loop: CASSWTGGRVYGYTF. The CDR3 DNA sequence: TGTGCCAGCAGTTGGACCGGGGGTAGGGTCTATGGCTACACCTTC.

The V call is TRBV5-1, the J call TRBJ2-3; a weak D match, TRBD2 (5 bases). The V end lost 6 bases, the J end lost 3 bases, and 14 bases lay between the germline ends. The CDR3 covers 14 residues. Looked up from germline, CDR1 is SGHRS and CDR2 is YFSETQ. Written as DNA, the CDR3 is TGCGCCAGCACATGGCAAGGAGGAACAGATACGCAGTATTTT. It yields the protein CASTWQGGTDTQYF.

A few counts support this clone. The genes are TRBV6-5 and TRBJ1-5, with no clear D. The V and J ends lost 5 bases and 3 bases respectively, with 11 bases between them. This CDR3 contains 14 residues. CDR1 is MNHEY and CDR2 is SVGAGI in the germline V gene. The DNA for the CDR3 is TGTGCCAGCAGTACGGCAGATTACAATCAGCCCCAGCATTTT. It yields the protein CASSTADYNQPQHF.

This chain links TRBV9 with TRBJ2-2; D perhaps matches TRBD2 (6 bases). Germline-derived CDR1 and CDR2 are SGDLS and YYNGEE. The V and J ends lost 4 bases and 5 bases respectively, with 12 bases between them. The CDR3 length is 14 residues. DNA of the CDR3: TGTGCCAGCAGCCCCTTTGCGGGGACCGGGGAGCTGTTTTTT. Protein product: CASSPFAGTGELFF.

The V gene is TRBV2, the J gene TRBJ2-6; D possibly corresponds to TRBD1 (6 bases). Trimming removed 3 bases at V and 5 bases at J, with 11 bases between. CDR1 SNHLY and CDR2 FYNNEI come from the germline V gene. The CDR3 length is 15 residues. CDR3 DNA: TGTGCCAGCAGTGACCAGGGGCTTTGGGCCAACGTCCTGACTTTC. Translation: CASSDQGLWANVLTF. The full variable domain, with the rest looked up from reference TRBV2 and TRBJ2-6, is EPEVTQTPSHQVTQMGQEVILRCVPISNHLYFYWYRQILGQKVEFLVSFYNNEISEKSEIFDDQFSVERPDGSNFTLKIRSTKLEDSAMYFCASSDQGLWANVLTFGAGSRLTVL.

This clone has only a few counts. The chain combines TRBV2 with TRBJ1-1, with TRBD1 as a possible D gene (5 bases). Germline CDR1 and CDR2: SNHLY and FYNNEI. The CDR3 contains 14 residues. V was cut by 4 bases and J by 5 bases, with 14 bases left in between. CDR3: CASSGLMGETEAFF. DNA for the CDR3: TGTGCCAGCAGTGGTTTAATGGGGGAGACTGAAGCTTTCTTT.

The V call is TRBV7-2, the J call TRBJ2-3; no reliable D call. CDR1 is SGHTA and CDR2 is FQGNSA in the germline V gene. The CDR3 length is 14 residues. The ends were cut back, 5 bases at V and 4 bases at J, with 13 bases in the middle. CDR3 nucleotides: TGTGCCAGCAGCCCGAGGCAGGCGTCAGATACGCAGTATTTT. The encoded protein is CASSPRQASDTQYF.

The CDR3 loop is CASSLIPTGMNTGELFF. DNA for the CDR3: TGTGCCAGCAGCTTAATCCCGACAGGGATGAACACCGGGGAGCTGTTTTTT. The V call is TRBV7-9, the J call TRBJ2-2; 7 bases match TRBD1. CDR1 SEHNR and CDR2 FQNEAQ come from the germline V gene (reference sequence). This CDR3 has 17 residues. V dropped 2 bases and J dropped 1; count of bases not matched to a gene: 7.

This clone has more than one count but fewer than ten. The chain couples TRBV28 to TRBJ2-7; no definite D call. CDR1 is MDHEN, CDR2 SYDVKM, per germline. The germline V and J ends were trimmed by 2 bases and 2 bases, with 10 bases remaining between them. CDR3 size: 14 residues. The CDR3: CASSLAGPTYEQYF. CDR3 coding DNA: TGTGCCAGCAGTTTAGCCGGACCCACCTACGAGCAGTACTTC.

The V gene is TRBV5-4, the J gene TRBJ2-3, with D possibly matching TRBD1 (6 bases). CDR3 length: 15 residues. V dropped 3 bases and J dropped 2 bases, with 13 bases sitting between them. CDR1 SGHNT and CDR2 YYREEE come from the germline V gene (reference sequence). The CDR3 sequence: CASSSPGANTDTQYF. CDR3 nucleotides: TGTGCCAGCAGCTCCCCAGGGGCGAACACAGATACGCAGTATTTT. Filled out from reference TRBV5-4 and TRBJ2-3, the complete variable domain reads ETGVTQSPTHLIKTRGQQVTLRCSSQSGHNTVSWYQQALGQGPQFIFQYYREEENGRGNFPPRFSGLQFPNYSSELNVNALELDDSALYLCASSSPGANTDTQYFGPGTRLTVL.

This chain connects TRBV20-1 to TRBJ1-5; D is uncertain. The CDR3 is 10 amino acids. Looked up from germline, CDR1 is DFQATT and CDR2 is SNEGSKA (reference sequence). Trimming removed 5 bases from V and 7 bases from J, with 6 bases in between. The CDR3 region has the DNA TGCAGTGCTGGCTACCAGCCCCAGCATTTT. Its translation is CSAGYQPQHF.

This clone has just a few counts. The chain uses TRBV2 and TRBJ1-1; 7 nucleotides match TRBD1. J gave up 8 bases and V 7 bases, and 7 bases lay outside the gene matches. In germline, CDR1 is SNHLY, CDR2 FYNNEI. The CDR3 has 12 residues. The CDR3 region has the DNA TGTGCCAGCAAATCGGGACAGTTAGAAGCTTTCTTT. The encoded protein is CASKSGQLEAFF.

The count of this clone is one. J is TRBJ1-4 and V is TRBV5-6; the D gene is possibly TRBD1 (6 bases). Trimming removed 4 bases at V and 4 bases at J, with 14 bases between. The germline V gene has CDR1 SGHDT and CDR2 YYEEEE. The CDR3 is 15 amino acids. As DNA, the CDR3 is TGTGCCAGCAGCCTTCAGGGGCGAGTTAATGAAAAACTGTTTTTT. This sequence encodes CASSLQGRVNEKLFF.

The V call is TRBV15, the J call TRBJ2-3, with D hard to call. CDR1 is LNHNV, CDR2 YYDKDF, per germline (reference sequence). The length of the CDR3 is 11 residues. V was pared by 1 base and J by 6 bases, with 2 bases between. The CDR3 spells CATSRVDTQYF. The CDR3 DNA follows: TGTGCCACCAGCAGAGTGGATACGCAGTATTTT. Full variable domain (outside the CDR3, taken from reference TRBV15 and TRBJ2-3): DAMVIQNPRYQVTQFGKPVTLSCSQTLNHNVMYWYQQKSSQAPKLLFHYYDKDFNNEADTPDNFQSRRPNTSFCFLDIRSPGLGDTAMYLCATSRVDTQYFGPGTRLTVL.

The V call is TRBV30, the J call TRBJ2-7; the D gene is possibly TRBD1 (5 bases). Trimming cost V 6 bases and J 3 bases, with 18 bases left between them. Germline V gene lookup returns CDR1 GTSNPN and CDR2 SVGIG (reference sequence). This CDR3 spans 14 amino acids. The CDR3 nucleotides read TGTGCCTGCCCCAGAGAGGACAAGTTCTACGAGCAGTACTTC. Protein: CACPREDKFYEQYF.

The chain combines TRBV18 with TRBJ1-1; D call uncertain. Germline CDR1 reads KGHSH; CDR2 reads LQKENI. CDR3 size: 12 residues. Trimming took 5 bases from V and 0 from J, leaving 4 bases between them. The CDR3 DNA reads TGTGCCAGCTCAGTGGTGAACACTGAAGCTTTCTTT. The encoded protein is CASSVVNTEAFF. The whole variable domain, filled in from reference TRBV18 and TRBJ1-1, reads NAGVMQNPRHLVRRRGQEARLRCSPMKGHSHVYWYRQLPEEGLKFMVYLQKENIIDESGMPKERFSAEFPKEGPSILRIQQVVRGDSAAYFCASSVVNTEAFFGQGTRLTVV.

This clone was picked up a small number of times. The V gene is TRBV19, the J gene TRBJ1-1; 7 nucleotides match TRBD1. From germline, CDR1 is LNHDA and CDR2 SQIVND (reference sequence). Losses at the gene ends were 5 bases for V and 10 bases for J; bases not matched to a gene: 13. CDR3 size: 14 residues. DNA for the CDR3: TGTGCCAGTAGTGGAAGACAGGGCGGGTATGTAGCTTTCTTT. This codes for CASSGRQGGYVAFF.

This clone was picked up a small number of times. V gene TRBV13 combines with J gene TRBJ1-2; D is possibly TRBD1 (6 bases). CDR1 PRHDT and CDR2 FYEKMQ come from the germline V gene (reference sequence). The CDR3 has 18 residues. Trimming cost V 5 bases and J 0 bases, with 22 bases left between them. The CDR3 spells CASSLDSDRRLANYGYTF. Here the CDR3 DNA reads TGTGCCAGCAGCCTGGATTCGGACAGAAGACTAGCTAACTATGGCTACACCTTC.

The table lists this clone with a few counts. This chain joins TRBV5-6 and TRBJ1-2; 12 bases fit TRBD1. J was trimmed by 4 bases and V by 2 bases; bases with no gene match: 6. In germline, CDR1 is SGHDT, CDR2 YYEEEE. There are 16 residues in the CDR3. The CDR3 sequence: CASSLPGTGGGYGYTF. CDR3 in DNA: TGTGCCAGCAGCTTACCCGGGACAGGGGGCGGCTATGGCTACACCTTC.

The V call is TRBV11-2, the J call TRBJ1-1; 7 nucleotides match TRBD1. There are 13 residues in the CDR3. Per the germline V gene, CDR1 is SGHAT and CDR2 is FQNNGV. Trimming at V came to 6 bases and at J to 1 base, leaving 2 bases not matched to a gene. CDR3 region: CASSTGENTEAFF. The CDR3 nucleotides read TGTGCCAGCAGTACAGGGGAGAACACTGAAGCTTTCTTT. Full variable domain (rest looked up from reference TRBV11-2 and TRBJ1-1): EAGVAQSPRYKIIEKRQSVAFWCNPISGHATLYWYQQILGQGPKLLIQFQNNGVVDDSQLPKDRFSAERLKGVDSTLKIQPAKLEDSAVYLCASSTGENTEAFFGQGTRLTVV.

In this sample, this clone turned up a few times. CDR3 in DNA: TGTGCCAGCAGTGTGGTGCAGAGGAACACTGAAGCTTTCTTT. It specifies CASSVVQRNTEAFF. The J gene is TRBJ1-1, the V gene TRBV2; D not certain. CDR3 length: 14 amino acids. Germline V lookup: CDR1 SNHLY, CDR2 FYNNEI. Between the trimmed V and J ends, which lost 4 bases and 1 base, there was a span of 10 bases.

This clone has ten or more counts. At the DNA level, this CDR3 is encoded by other sequences in the same sample as well. The genes are TRBV2 and TRBJ2-3; no definite D call. The CDR3 extends over 13 amino acids. CDR1 is SNHLY and CDR2 is FYNNEI in the germline V gene. V lost 2 bases and J lost 1, with 4 bases in between. Here the CDR3 DNA reads TGTGCCAGCAGTGAATCTGGCACAGATACGCAGTATTTT. This gives the protein CASSESGTDTQYF. Full variable domain (remainder filled in from reference TRBV2 and TRBJ2-3): EPEVTQTPSHQVTQMGQEVILRCVPISNHLYFYWYRQILGQKVEFLVSFYNNEISEKSEIFDDQFSVERPDGSNFTLKIRSTKLEDSAMYFCASSESGTDTQYFGPGTRLTVL.